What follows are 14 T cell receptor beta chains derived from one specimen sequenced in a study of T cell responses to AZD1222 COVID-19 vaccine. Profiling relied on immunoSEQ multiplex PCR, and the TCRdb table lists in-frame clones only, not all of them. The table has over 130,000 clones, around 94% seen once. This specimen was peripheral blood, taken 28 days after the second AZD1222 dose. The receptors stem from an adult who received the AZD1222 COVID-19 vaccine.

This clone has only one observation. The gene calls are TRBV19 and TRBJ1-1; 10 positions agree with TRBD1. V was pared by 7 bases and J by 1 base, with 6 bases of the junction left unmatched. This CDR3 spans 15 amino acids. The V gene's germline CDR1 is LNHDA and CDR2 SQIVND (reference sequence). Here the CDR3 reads CASTSGTGANTEAFF. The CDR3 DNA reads TGTGCCAGTACCTCGGGGACAGGGGCGAACACTGAAGCTTTCTTT.

CDR3 sequence: CANKPGQGDHGYTF. The CDR3 nucleotides read TGTGCCAACAAACCGGGACAGGGTGACCATGGCTACACCTTC. V and J are TRBV10-3 and TRBJ1-2; 9 bases match TRBD1. From germline, CDR1 is ENHRY and CDR2 SYGVKD. This CDR3 is built from 14 residues. Unmatched junction bases numbered 12, after V lost 10 bases and J lost 6 bases.

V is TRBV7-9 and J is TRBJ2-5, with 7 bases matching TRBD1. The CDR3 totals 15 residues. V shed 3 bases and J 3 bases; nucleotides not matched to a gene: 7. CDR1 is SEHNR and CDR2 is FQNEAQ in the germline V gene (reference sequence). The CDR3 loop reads CASSFLLGTEETQYF. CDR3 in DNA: TGTGCCAGCAGCTTCCTCTTGGGGACAGAAGAGACCCAGTACTTC.

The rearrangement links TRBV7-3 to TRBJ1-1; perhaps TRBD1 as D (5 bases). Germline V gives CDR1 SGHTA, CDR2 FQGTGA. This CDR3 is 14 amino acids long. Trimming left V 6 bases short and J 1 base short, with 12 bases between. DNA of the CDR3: TGTGCCAGCAGACCCGGAAGGGGGAACACTGAAGCTTTCTTT. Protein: CASRPGRGNTEAFF.

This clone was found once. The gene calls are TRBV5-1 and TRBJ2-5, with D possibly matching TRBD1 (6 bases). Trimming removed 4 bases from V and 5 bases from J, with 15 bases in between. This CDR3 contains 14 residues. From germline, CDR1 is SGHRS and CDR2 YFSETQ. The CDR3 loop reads CASSLTGLGETQYF. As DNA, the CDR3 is TGCGCCAGCAGCCTTACAGGGTTAGGGGAGACCCAGTACTTC.

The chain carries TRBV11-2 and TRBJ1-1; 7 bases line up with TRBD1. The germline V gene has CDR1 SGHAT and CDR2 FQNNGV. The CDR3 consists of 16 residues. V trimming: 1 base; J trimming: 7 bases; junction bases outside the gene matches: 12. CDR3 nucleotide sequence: TGTGCCAGCAGCTTAGTAGGGGGCCGGGTGGAGGATGAAGCTTTCTTT. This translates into CASSLVGGRVEDEAFF.

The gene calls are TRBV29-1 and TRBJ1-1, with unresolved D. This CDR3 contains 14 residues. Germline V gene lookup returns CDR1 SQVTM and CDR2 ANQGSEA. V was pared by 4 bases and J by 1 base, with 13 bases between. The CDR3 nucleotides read TGCAGCGTTGGGCGTACCCTCCCGAACACTGAAGCTTTCTTT. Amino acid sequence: CSVGRTLPNTEAFF. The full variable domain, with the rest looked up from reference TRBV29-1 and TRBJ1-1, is SAVISQKPSRDICQRGTSLTIQCQVDSQVTMMFWYRQQPGQSLTLIATANQGSEATYESGFVIDKFPISRPNLTFSTLTVSNMSPEDSSIYLCSVGRTLPNTEAFFGQGTRLTVV.

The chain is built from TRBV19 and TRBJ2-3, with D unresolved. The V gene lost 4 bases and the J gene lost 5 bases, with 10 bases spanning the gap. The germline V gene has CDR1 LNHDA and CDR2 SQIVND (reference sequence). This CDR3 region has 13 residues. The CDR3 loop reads CASSSAQVDTQYF. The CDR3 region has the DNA TGTGCCAGTAGTAGTGCCCAGGTAGATACGCAGTATTTT.

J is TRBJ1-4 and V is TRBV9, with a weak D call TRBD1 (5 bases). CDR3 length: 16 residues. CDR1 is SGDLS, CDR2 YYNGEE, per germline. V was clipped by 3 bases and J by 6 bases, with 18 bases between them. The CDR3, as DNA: TGTGCCAGCAGCGGTCGAGCTGACGGGACGGATGAAAAACTGTTTTTT. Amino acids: CASSGRADGTDEKLFF.

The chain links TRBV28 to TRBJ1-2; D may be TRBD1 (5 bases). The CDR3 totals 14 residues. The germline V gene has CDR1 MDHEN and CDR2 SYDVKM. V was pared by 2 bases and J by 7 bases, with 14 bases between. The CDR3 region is CASSLGGQGSGYTF. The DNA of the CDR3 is TGTGCCAGCAGTTTAGGTGGGCAGGGTAGTGGCTACACCTTC.

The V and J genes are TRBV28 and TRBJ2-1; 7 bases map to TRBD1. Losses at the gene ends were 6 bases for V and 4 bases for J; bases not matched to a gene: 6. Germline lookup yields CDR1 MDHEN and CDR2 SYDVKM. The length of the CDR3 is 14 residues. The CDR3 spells CASRKGQSYNEQFF. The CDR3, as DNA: TGTGCCAGCAGAAAGGGACAGTCTTACAATGAGCAGTTCTTC.

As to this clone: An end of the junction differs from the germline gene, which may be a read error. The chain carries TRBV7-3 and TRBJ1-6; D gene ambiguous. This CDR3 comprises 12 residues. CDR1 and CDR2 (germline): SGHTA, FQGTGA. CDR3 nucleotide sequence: TGTGCCAGCAGCTTCGGCCTTTCAGCCCTCCACTTT. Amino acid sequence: CASSFGLSALHF. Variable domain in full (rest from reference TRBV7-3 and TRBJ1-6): GAGVSQTPSNKVTEKGKYVELRCDPISGHTALYWYRQSLGQGPEFLIYFQGTGAADDSGLPNDRFFAVRPEGSVSTLKIQRTERGDSAVYLCASSFGLSALHFGNGTRLTVT.

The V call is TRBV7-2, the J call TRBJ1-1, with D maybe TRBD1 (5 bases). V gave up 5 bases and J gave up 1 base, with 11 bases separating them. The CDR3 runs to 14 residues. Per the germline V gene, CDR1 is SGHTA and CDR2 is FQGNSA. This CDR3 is CASSRFGGNTEAFF. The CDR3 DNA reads TGTGCCAGCAGCCGTTTTGGGGGGAACACTGAAGCTTTCTTT.

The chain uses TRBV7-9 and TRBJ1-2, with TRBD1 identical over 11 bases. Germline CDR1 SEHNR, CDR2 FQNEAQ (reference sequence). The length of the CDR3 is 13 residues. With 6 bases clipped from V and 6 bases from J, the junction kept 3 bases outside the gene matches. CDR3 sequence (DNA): TGTGCCAGCAGTTGGGGACAGGGGGATGGCTACACCTTC. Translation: CASSWGQGDGYTF.